Here is one T cell receptor (beta chain) with its context. These data belong to a study of blood T cell repertoires in COVID-19. About the research overall: The United States, Italy and Spain supplied acute and convalescent COVID-19 samples. T cells, B-cell-depleted T cells, or PBMCs provided the cDNA or gDNA that served as material.

Deletions cut 7 bases from V and 8 bases from J, with 14 bases between. This CDR3 is built from 12 residues. Germline V gives CDR1 SQVTM, CDR2 ANQGSEA. In the authors' methods: Reference gene primer amplification gave nucleated cell count estimates. Sequencing was performed with immunoSEQ multiplex PCR; in TCRdb, only in-frame clones are kept and a portion is missing. The V and J calls and clone size are taken from that table; D and trimming were inferred from the DNA. The sample has around 95,000 clones; 80% are singletons. The TCR was taken from a woman in her sixties or seventies with acute or convalescent COVID-19. Sequencing input: peripheral blood. This chain uses TRBV29-1 with TRBJ1-4, with a possible D match to TRBD1 (5 bases). The CDR3 nucleotides read TGCAGCGCCAGGGAAGGACCGGAAAAACTGTTTTTT. It specifies CSAREGPEKLFF.